Listed below are T cell receptor beta chains from one sample, sequenced in a study of T cells after yellow fever vaccination. TCRdb fed the 5' RACE reads into MiXCR, producing one record per CDR3 protein. Among roughly 300,000 distinct CDR3 sequences listed, roughly 8.4% were seen once. Sample: PBMCs, taken about 41 days after the first yellow fever vaccination. The source is a man between 18 and 29 years old who received the YFV17D yellow fever vaccine. The CDR3 runs from the conserved cysteine through the conserved F or W. Each record gives: D gene, J gene, V gene, clone size, CDR3 protein, CDR3 DNA. The D gene is left open where the match is weak. Clone size appears in some rows only: once, few, many, or a class for an expanded clone.

. TRBJ1-4 TRBV7-9 . CASSWGPRVEKLFF TGTGCCAGCAGCTGGGGACCGAGGGTTGAAAAACTGTTTTTT
. TRBJ1-2 TRBV6-5 . CASSYSLAGSLYGYTF TGTGCCAGCAGTTACTCTTTGGCAGGGAGTTTGTATGGCTACACCTTC
TRBD2 TRBJ2-5 TRBV7-6 few CASSRGRGVQETQYF TGTGCCAGCAGCCGAGGGCGGGGGGTTCAAGAGACCCAGTACTTC
. TRBJ1-5 TRBV7-2 many CASSTRGNQPQHF TGTGCCAGCAGCACCAGGGGTAACCAGCCCCAGCATTTT
. TRBJ1-1 TRBV7-9 . CASSPSQGRAFF TGTGCCAGCAGCCCGTCACAGGGAAGAGCTTTCTTT
. TRBJ1-1 TRBV7-8 few CASSQVKRVLRGNTEAFF TGTGCCAGCAGCCAAGTCAAGCGGGTGTTGAGGGGGAACACTGAAGCTTTCTTT
. TRBJ1-6 TRBV27 . CASSIFSSRDSPLHF TGTGCCAGCAGTATTTTCTCTTCCAGGGATTCACCCCTCCACTTT
. TRBJ1-3 TRBV20-1 . CSASRGESGNTIYF TGCAGTGCTAGCAGAGGCGAATCTGGAAACACCATATATTTT
. TRBJ2-5 TRBV7-2 . CASRNIHETQYF TGTGCCAGCAGAAACATTCATGAGACCCAGTACTTC
. TRBJ1-6 TRBV7-3 few CASSLNGGYNSPLHF TGTGCCAGCAGCTTAAACGGGGGTTATAATTCACCCCTCCACTTT
. TRBJ1-2 TRBV29-1 . CSGSLETGYGYTF TGCAGCGGGTCATTAGAAACGGGCTATGGCTACACCTTC
. TRBJ1-2 TRBV5-4 . CASSVDSANYGYTF TGTGCCAGCAGCGTGGACAGTGCTAACTATGGCTACACCTTC
. TRBJ2-1 TRBV25-1 . CASSLGKAGNEQFF TGTGCCAGCAGTCTCGGTAAGGCGGGGAATGAGCAGTTCTTC
. TRBJ1-4 TRBV7-2 . CASSSPGGREKLFF TGTGCCAGCAGCTCGCCGGGGGGGCGTGAAAAACTGTTTTTT
. TRBJ2-3 TRBV7-2 . CASSRAPPASTQYF TGTGCCAGCAGCCGAGCCCCCCCCGCCTCCACGCAGTATTTT
. TRBJ1-2 TRBV19 . CATKGHGYTF TGTGCCACTAAGGGCCATGGCTACACCTTC
. TRBJ2-1 TRBV7-7 . CASSTRDALGAYNEQFF TGTGCTAGCAGCACAAGGGACGCCCTTGGGGCCTACAATGAGCAGTTCTTC
. TRBJ1-2 TRBV15 . CATSREMRGYTF TGTGCCACCAGCAGAGAAATGAGAGGCTACACCTTC
. TRBJ1-1 TRBV4-3 . CASTPGRGGTEAFF TGCGCCAGCACCCCCGGCCGGGGGGGCACTGAAGCTTTCTTT
. TRBJ2-3 TRBV5-4 few CASSSRGGTSTDTQYF TGTGCCAGCAGCTCCCGGGGTGGCACTAGCACAGATACGCAGTATTTT
TRBD1 TRBJ2-7 TRBV6-1 . CTSSEGFGQGFYEQYF TGTACCAGCAGTGAAGGGTTTGGACAGGGCTTCTACGAGCAGTACTTC
. TRBJ2-1 TRBV29-1 few CSGQGYNEQFF TGCAGCGGGCAGGGGTACAATGAGCAGTTCTTC
TRBD1 TRBJ1-6 TRBV7-2 . CASSIQGTPLHF TGTGCCAGCAGCATACAGGGGACACCCCTCCACTTT